This TCR beta chain was recorded in a study of Graves' ophthalmopathy and Graves' hyperthyroidism. Per germline, CDR1 WSHSY and CDR2 SAAADI. The CDR3 is 15 amino acids. The junction had 8 bases not matched to a gene; V was cut back by 4 bases and J by 9 bases. Clinical symptoms, serum thyroxine, TRAb, thyroid ultrasound and orbital computed tomography determined diagnosis. Amplifying from RNA transcripts, the study obtained TCR beta CDR3 regions. HTBI-primed RT-PCR formed the first round, and a multiplex PCR formed the second. TCRdb passed the multiplex PCR reads through MiXCR, listing each CDR3 protein once. Among about 700,000 distinct CDR3 sequences listed, approximately 40% were seen once.

The origin of this receptor is an adult man with Graves' ophthalmopathy. The sequenced sample consisted of peripheral blood. This chain joins TRBV10-2 and TRBJ1-6, with TRBD1 matching 8 bases. CDR3 DNA sequence: TGCGCCAGCAGTGCTAGAACAGGGGGTAGTTCACCCCTCCACTTT. The encoded protein is CASSARTGGSSPLHF.